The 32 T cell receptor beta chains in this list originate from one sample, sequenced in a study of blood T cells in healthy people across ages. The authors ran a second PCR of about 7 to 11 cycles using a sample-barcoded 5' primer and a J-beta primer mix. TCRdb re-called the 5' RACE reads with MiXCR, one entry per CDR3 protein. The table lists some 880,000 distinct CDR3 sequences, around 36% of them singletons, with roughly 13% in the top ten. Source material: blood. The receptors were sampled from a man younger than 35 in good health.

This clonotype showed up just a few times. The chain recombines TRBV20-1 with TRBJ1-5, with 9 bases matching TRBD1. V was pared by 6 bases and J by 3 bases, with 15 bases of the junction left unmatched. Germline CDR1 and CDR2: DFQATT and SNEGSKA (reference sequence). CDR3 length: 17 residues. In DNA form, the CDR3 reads TGCAGTGCCCCTGGGGACCTCGACAGGGGGAACAATCAGCCCCAGCATTTT. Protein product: CSAPGDLDRGNNQPQHF.

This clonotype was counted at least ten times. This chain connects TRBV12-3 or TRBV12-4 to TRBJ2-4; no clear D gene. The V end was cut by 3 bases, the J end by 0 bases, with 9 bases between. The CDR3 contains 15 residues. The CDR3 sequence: CASSFPSLAKNIQYF. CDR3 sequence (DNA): TGTGCCAGCAGTTTTCCCTCTCTAGCCAAAAACATTCAGTACTTC.

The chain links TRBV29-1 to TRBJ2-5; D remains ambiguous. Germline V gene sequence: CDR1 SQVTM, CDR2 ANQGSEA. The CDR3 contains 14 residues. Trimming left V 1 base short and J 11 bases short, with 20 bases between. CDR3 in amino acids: CSVEGPGSYNEQYF. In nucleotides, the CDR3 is TGCAGCGTTGAAGGGCCAGGTTCCTACAATGAGCAGTACTTC.

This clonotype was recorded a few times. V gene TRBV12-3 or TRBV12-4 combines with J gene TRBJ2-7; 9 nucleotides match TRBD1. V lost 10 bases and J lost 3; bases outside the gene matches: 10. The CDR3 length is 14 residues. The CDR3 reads CANGRTGVGYEQYF. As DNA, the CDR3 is TGTGCCAACGGTAGGACAGGGGTCGGCTACGAGCAGTACTTC.

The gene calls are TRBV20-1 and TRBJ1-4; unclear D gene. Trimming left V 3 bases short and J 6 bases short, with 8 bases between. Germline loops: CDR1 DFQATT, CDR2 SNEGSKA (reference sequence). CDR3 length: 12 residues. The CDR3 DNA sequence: TGCAGTGCTAGCAGGAACTATGAAAAACTGTTTTTT. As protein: CSASRNYEKLFF.

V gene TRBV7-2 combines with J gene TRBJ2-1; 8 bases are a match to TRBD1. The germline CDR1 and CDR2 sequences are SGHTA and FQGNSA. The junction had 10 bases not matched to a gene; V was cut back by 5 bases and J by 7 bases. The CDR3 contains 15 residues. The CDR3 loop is CASSNRDRNLNEQFF. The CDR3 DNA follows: TGTGCCAGCAGCAACCGGGACAGGAACCTAAATGAGCAGTTCTTC.

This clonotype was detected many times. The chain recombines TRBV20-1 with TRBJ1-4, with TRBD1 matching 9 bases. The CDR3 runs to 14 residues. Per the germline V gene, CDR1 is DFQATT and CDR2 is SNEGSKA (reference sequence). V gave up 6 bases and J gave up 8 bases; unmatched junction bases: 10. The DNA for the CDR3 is TGCAGTGCCCGGCGGGACAGGGCGAACGAAAAACTGTTTTTT. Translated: CSARRDRANEKLFF.

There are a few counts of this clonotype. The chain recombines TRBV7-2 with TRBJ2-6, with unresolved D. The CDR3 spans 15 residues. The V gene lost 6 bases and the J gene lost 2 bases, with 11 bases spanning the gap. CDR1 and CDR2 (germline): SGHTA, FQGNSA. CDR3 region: CASRSRSPGANVLTF. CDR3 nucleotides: TGTGCCAGCAGATCAAGAAGCCCTGGGGCCAACGTCCTGACTTTC.

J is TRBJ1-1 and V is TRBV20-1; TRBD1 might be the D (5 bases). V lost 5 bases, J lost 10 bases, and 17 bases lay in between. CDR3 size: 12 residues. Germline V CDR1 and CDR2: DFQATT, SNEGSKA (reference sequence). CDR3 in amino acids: CSAFYEGLVAFF. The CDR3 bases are TGCAGTGCTTTCTATGAGGGGTTGGTAGCTTTCTTT.

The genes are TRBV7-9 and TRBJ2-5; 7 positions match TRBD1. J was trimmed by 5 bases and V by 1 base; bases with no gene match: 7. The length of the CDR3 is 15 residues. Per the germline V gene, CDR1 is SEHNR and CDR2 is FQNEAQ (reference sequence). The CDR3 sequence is CASSLGDRSMETQYF. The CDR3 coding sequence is TGTGCCAGCAGCTTAGGGGACAGAAGTATGGAGACCCAGTACTTC.

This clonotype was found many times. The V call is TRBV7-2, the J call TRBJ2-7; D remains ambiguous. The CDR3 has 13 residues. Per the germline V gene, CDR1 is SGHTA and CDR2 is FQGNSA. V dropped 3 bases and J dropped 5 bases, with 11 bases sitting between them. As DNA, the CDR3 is TGTGCCAGCAGCTTGGTTCGTCTGGACGAGCAGTACTTC. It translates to CASSLVRLDEQYF.

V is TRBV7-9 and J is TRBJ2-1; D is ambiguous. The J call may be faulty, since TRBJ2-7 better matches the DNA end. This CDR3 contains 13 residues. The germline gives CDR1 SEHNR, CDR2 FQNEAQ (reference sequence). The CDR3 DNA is TGTGCCAGCAGAGCAGACACCTACAATGAGCAGTACTTC. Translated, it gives CASRADTYNEQYF.

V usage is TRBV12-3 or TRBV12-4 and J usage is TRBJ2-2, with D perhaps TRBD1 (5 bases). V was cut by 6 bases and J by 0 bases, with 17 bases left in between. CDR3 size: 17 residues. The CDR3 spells CASSQKGRQTNTGELFF. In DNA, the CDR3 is TGTGCCAGCAGCCAAAAAGGGCGACAGACGAACACCGGGGAGCTGTTTTTT.

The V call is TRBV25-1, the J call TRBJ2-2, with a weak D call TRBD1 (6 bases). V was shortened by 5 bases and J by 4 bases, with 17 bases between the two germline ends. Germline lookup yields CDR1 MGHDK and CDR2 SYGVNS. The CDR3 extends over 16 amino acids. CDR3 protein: CASSPGDMRVTGELFF. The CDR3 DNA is TGTGCCAGCAGTCCCGGGGACATGCGAGTCACCGGGGAGCTGTTTTTT.

In nucleotides, the CDR3 is TGTGCCAGCAGTTTGGGGACGGACAACAATGAGCAGTTCTTC. Its translation is CASSLGTDNNEQFF. The chain recombines TRBV12-3 or TRBV12-4 with TRBJ2-1; perhaps D is TRBD1 or TRBD2 (5 bases each). The CDR3 totals 14 residues. Trimming left V 3 bases short and J 5 bases short, with 11 bases between.

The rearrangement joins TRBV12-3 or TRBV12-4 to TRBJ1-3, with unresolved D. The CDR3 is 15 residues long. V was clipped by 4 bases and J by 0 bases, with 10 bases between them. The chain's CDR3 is CASSSTGGSGNTIYF. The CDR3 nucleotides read TGTGCCAGCAGTTCTACCGGTGGCTCTGGAAACACCATATATTTT.

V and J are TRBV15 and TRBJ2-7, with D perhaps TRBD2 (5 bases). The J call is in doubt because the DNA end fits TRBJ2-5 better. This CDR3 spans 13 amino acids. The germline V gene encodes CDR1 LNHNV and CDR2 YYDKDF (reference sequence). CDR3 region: CATSAAVKETQYF. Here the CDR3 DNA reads TGTGCCACCAGCGCAGCGGTTAAGGAGACCCAGTACTTC.

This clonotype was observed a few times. The DNA for the CDR3 is TGTGCCAGCAGTCCCCGGGACGGAAAAATCGCTACGCAGTATTTT. Its protein is CASSPRDGKIATQYF. The rearrangement uses TRBV7-9 and TRBJ2-3; tentatively, D is TRBD1 or TRBD2 (5 bases each). Between the trimmed V and J ends, which lost 6 bases and 8 bases, there was a span of 21 bases. The CDR3 covers 15 residues. Germline CDR1 SEHNR, CDR2 FQNEAQ (reference sequence). The variable domain in full, completed from reference TRBV7-9 and TRBJ2-3, reads DTGVSQNPRHKITKRGQNVTFRCDPISEHNRLYWYRQTLGQGPEFLTYFQNEAQLEKSRLLSDRFSAERPKGSFSTLEIQRTEQGDSAMYLCASSPRDGKIATQYFGPGTRLTVL.

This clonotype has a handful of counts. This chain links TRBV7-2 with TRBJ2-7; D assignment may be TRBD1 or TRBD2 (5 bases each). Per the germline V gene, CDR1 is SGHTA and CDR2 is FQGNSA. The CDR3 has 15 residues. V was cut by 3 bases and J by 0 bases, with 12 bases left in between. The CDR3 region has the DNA TGTGCCAGCAGCTTTATGGGGGTCAGCTCCTACGAGCAGTACTTC. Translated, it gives CASSFMGVSSYEQYF.

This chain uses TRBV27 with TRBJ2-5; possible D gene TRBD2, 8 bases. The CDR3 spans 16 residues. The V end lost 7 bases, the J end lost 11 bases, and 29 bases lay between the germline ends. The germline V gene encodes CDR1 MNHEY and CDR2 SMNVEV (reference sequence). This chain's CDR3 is CASTPSGGLVYNEQYF. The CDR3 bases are TGTGCCAGCACCCCTTCAGGGGGACTAGTCTACAATGAGCAGTACTTC.

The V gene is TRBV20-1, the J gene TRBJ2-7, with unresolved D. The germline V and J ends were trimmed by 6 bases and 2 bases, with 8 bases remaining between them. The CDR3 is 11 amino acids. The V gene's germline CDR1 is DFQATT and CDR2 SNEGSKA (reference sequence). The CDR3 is CSATKPYEQYF. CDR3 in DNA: TGCAGTGCAACCAAACCCTACGAGCAGTACTTC.

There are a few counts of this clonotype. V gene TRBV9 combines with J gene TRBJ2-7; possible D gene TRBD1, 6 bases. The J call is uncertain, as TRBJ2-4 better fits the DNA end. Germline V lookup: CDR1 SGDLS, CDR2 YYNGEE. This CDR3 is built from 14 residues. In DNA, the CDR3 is TGTGCCAGCAGCCCGGGGAACAGGGCGAGCATTCAGTACTTC. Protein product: CASSPGNRASIQYF.

The CDR3 protein is CSKIFQRQGGTDTQYF. CDR3 sequence (DNA): TGCAGTAAAATCTTTCAGAGACAGGGAGGGACAGATACGCAGTATTTT. The V and J genes are TRBV20-1 and TRBJ2-3; D could derive from TRBD1 or TRBD2 (7 bases each). CDR3 length: 16 residues. Germline CDR1 DFQATT, CDR2 SNEGSKA (reference sequence). V lost 8 bases to trimming and J lost 3 bases, with 24 bases between them.

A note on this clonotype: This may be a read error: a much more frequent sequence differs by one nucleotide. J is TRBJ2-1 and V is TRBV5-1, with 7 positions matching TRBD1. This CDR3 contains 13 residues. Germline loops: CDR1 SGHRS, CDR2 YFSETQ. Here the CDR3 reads CASSMGQYNGQFF. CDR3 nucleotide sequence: TGCGCCAGCAGCATGGGACAGTACAATGGGCAGTTCTTC. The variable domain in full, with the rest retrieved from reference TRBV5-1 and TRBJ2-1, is KAGVTQTPRYLIKTRGQQVTLSCSPISGHRSVSWYQQTPGQGLQFLFEYFSETQRNKGNFPGRFSGRQFSNSRSEMNVSTLELGDSALYLCASSMGQYNGQFFGPGTRLTVL.

The CDR3 DNA reads TGTGCCAGCTCCCCCTCGGGGCTCGGCAATCAGCCCCAGCATTTT. This encodes CASSPSGLGNQPQHF. J is TRBJ1-5 and V is TRBV28, with D perhaps matching TRBD1 (5 bases). Germline lookup yields CDR1 MDHEN and CDR2 SYDVKM. This CDR3 is 15 amino acids long. V was shortened by 8 bases and J by 2 bases, with 16 bases between the two germline ends.

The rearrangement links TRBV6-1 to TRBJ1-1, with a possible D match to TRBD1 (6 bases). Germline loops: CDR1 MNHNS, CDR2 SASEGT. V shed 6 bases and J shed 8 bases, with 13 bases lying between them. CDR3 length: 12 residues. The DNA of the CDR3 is TGTGCCAGCAGAGAGGGGGGGACCGAAGCTTTCTTT. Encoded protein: CASREGGTEAFF.

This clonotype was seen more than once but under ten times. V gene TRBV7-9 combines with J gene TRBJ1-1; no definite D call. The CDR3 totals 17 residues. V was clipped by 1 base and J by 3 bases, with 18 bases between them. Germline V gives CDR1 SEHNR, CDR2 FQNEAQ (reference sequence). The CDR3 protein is CASSLGFGGLKDTEAFF. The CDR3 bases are TGTGCCAGCAGCTTAGGGTTCGGAGGGCTAAAGGACACTGAAGCTTTCTTT. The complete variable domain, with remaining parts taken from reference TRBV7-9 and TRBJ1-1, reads DTGVSQNPRHKITKRGQNVTFRCDPISEHNRLYWYRQTLGQGPEFLTYFQNEAQLEKSRLLSDRFSAERPKGSFSTLEIQRTEQGDSAMYLCASSLGFGGLKDTEAFFGQGTRLTVV.

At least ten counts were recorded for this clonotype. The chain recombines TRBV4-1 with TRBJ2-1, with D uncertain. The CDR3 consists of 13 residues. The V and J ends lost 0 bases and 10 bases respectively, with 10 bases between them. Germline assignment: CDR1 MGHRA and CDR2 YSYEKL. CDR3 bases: TGCGCCAGCAGCCAAGATCACACCCGGGAGCAGTTCTTC. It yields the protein CASSQDHTREQFF.

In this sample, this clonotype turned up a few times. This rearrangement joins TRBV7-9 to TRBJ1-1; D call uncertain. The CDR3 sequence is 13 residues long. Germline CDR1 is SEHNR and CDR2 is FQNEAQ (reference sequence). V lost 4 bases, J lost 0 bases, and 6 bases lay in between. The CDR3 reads CASSSMMNTEAFF. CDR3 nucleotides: TGTGCCAGCAGCTCGATGATGAACACTGAAGCTTTCTTT.

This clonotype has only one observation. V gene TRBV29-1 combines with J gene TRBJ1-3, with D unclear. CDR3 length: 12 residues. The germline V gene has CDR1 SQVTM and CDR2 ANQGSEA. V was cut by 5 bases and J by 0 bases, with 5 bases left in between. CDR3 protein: CSVHHSGNTIYF. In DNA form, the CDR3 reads TGCAGCGTTCATCACTCTGGAAACACCATATATTTT.

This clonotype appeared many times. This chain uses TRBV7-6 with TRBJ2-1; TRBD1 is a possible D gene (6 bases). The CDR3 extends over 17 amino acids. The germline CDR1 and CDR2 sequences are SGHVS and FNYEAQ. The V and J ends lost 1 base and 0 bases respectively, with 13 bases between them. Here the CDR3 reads CASSLGWPGHSYNEQFF. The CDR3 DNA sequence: TGTGCCAGCAGCTTAGGTTGGCCGGGACACTCCTACAATGAGCAGTTCTTC.

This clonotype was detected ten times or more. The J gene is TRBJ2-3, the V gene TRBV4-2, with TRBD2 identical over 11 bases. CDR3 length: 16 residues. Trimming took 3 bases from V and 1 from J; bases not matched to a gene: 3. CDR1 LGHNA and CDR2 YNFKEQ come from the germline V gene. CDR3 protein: CASSQATSGGTDTQYF. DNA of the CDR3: TGTGCCAGCAGCCAGGCGACTAGCGGGGGCACAGATACGCAGTATTTT.